Below, 12 T cell receptor beta chains from the same sample are listed, as sequenced in a study of blood T cell repertoires in COVID-19. Data came from immunoSEQ multiplex PCR; TCRdb stores just in-frame clones and leaves some out. The sample shows hundreds of thousands of clones, more than 75% of them seen only once. The sample was PBMCs or T cells enriched from blood (not recorded which). Receptors were obtained from a man aged 40-50 years in a cohort exposed to, infected with or recovered from COVID-19 (not recorded which).

This clone has only one observation. The J gene is TRBJ2-1, the V gene TRBV12-5, with 8 bases that match TRBD2. Germline CDR1 is LGHNT and CDR2 is FRNRAP. With V trimmed by 7 bases and J by 0 bases, 5 bases remained unmatched. CDR3 length equals 15 residues. The CDR3, as DNA: TGTGCTAGTGCCTCCGGGACTAGCTCCTACAATGAGCAGTTCTTC. Translated, it gives CASASGTSSYNEQFF.

The CDR3 DNA is TGTGCCAGCAGCTTGGGGTTAGCGGGAGGCGGTAGCACAGATACGCAGTATTTT. Amino acids: CASSLGLAGGGSTDTQYF. The chain employs TRBV5-5 and TRBJ2-3, with 10 bases fitting TRBD2. Germline V CDR1 and CDR2: SGHKS, YYEKEE (reference sequence). The J segment lost 0 bases and the V segment lost 0 bases, leaving 7 bases of the junction unmatched. The CDR3 is 18 residues long.

The V call is TRBV6-1, the J call TRBJ2-7, with 10 bases identical to TRBD2. V lost 1 base and J lost 3; bases outside the gene matches: 3. Germline CDR1 MNHNS, CDR2 SASEGT. CDR3 size: 15 residues. The CDR3 loop reads CASSEGLAGVYEQYF. The CDR3 DNA sequence: TGTGCCAGCAGTGAAGGCCTAGCGGGAGTCTACGAGCAGTACTTC.

The gene calls are TRBV6-5 and TRBJ2-7; TRBD1 matches 7 bases. V was pared by 8 bases and J by 6 bases, with 10 bases of the junction left unmatched. This CDR3 has 13 residues. Germline assignment: CDR1 MNHEY and CDR2 SVGAGI. This CDR3 is CASQAQGFGEQYF. The CDR3, as DNA: TGTGCCAGCCAAGCACAGGGGTTCGGCGAGCAGTACTTC.

This sequence joins TRBV12-2 and TRBJ1-3. TRBV12-2 is an annotated pseudogene. The CDR3 has 18 residues. The CDR3 loop is CASRLEKRNSFSGNTIYF. The CDR3 region has the DNA TGTGCAAGTCGCTTGGAGAAGAGAAATTCTTTCTCTGGAAACACCATATATTTT.

This clone was counted a single time. V gene TRBV7-9 combines with J gene TRBJ2-5; 11 nucleotides line up with TRBD1. The germline gives CDR1 SEHNR, CDR2 FQNEAQ (reference sequence). The CDR3 spans 16 residues. V trimming: 5 bases; J trimming: 2 bases; junction bases outside the gene matches: 7. The CDR3 is CASSITGQGVQETQYF. DNA of the CDR3: TGTGCCAGCAGCATTACGGGACAGGGGGTACAAGAGACCCAGTACTTC.

Regarding this clone: The junction shows a germline mismatch at one end, possibly a read error. The sample carries other DNA sequences with the same CDR3. The rearrangement joins TRBV18 to TRBJ2-4; D unresolved. Germline V gene sequence: CDR1 KGHSH, CDR2 LQKENI. This CDR3 is built from 15 residues. The CDR3 nucleotides read TGTGCCAGCTCACCACCGGTAGTAGCCAAAAACATTCAGTACTTT. It specifies CASSPPVVAKNIQYF.

V and J are TRBV10-1 and TRBJ2-1, with 14 nucleotides matching TRBD2. CDR3 length: 15 amino acids. Germline V gene lookup returns CDR1 WNHNN and CDR2 SYGVQD (reference sequence). After removal of 4 bases from V and 9 bases from J, the junction contained 5 bases not matched to a gene. CDR3 amino acids: CASSGGLAGDVEQFF. CDR3 coding DNA: TGCGCCAGCAGTGGGGGACTAGCGGGAGATGTTGAGCAGTTCTTC.

The chain combines TRBV11-2 with TRBJ1-4; D gene uncertain. Germline V gene data show CDR1 as SGHAT and CDR2 as FQNNGV. V shed 1 base and J shed 8 bases, with 11 bases lying between them. The CDR3 sequence is 14 residues long. CDR3 coding DNA: TGTGCCAGCAGCTTAGTCCGCGTCCCCGAAAAACTGTTTTTT. It codes for CASSLVRVPEKLFF.

In its sample, this clone was seen a few times. The chain has TRBV24-1 and TRBJ2-3; possibly TRBD2 for D (7 bases). The CDR3 runs 15 residues. The V and J ends lost 4 bases and 1 base respectively, with 11 bases between them. In germline, CDR1 is KGHDR, CDR2 SFDVKD. CDR3 DNA: TGTGCCACCAGTGACGGGGGGCAAGGCACAGATACGCAGTATTTT. Its translation is CATSDGGQGTDTQYF.

The chain combines TRBV7-9 with TRBJ2-3; 7 positions agree with TRBD2. J gave up 3 bases and V 3 bases, and 12 bases lay outside the gene matches. Looked up from germline, CDR1 is SEHNR and CDR2 is FQNEAQ (reference sequence). The CDR3 has 17 residues. The DNA of the CDR3 is TGTGCCAGCAGCTTCGGGGGGACTATTGCTAAAACAGATACGCAGTATTTT. Protein: CASSFGGTIAKTDTQYF.

The chain uses TRBV7-9 and TRBJ1-2; D might be TRBD1 (5 bases). V lost 1 base and J 3 bases, leaving 9 bases between the germline ends. Germline CDR1 and CDR2: SEHNR and FQNEAQ (reference sequence). The CDR3 covers 14 residues. CDR3 DNA: TGTGCCAGCAGCTTAGGTGTGACAGACTATGGCTACACCTTC. Residues: CASSLGVTDYGYTF.